The rows below give T cell receptor beta chains drawn from one sample of a study of tumor and adjacent non-tumor tissue in lung cancer. TCRdb redid the calling of the multiplex PCR reads with MiXCR, one entry per CDR3 protein. Here the sample spans about 110,000 distinct CDR3 sequences, over 75% being singletons. Material for sequencing was lung tumor tissue. The receptors here all came from a man in his 70s with non-small cell lung cancer. The CDR3 runs from the conserved cysteine through the conserved F or W. Fields, in order: clone size, D gene, J gene, V gene, CDR3 DNA, CDR3 protein. A D gene is named only where the DNA matches it firmly. The size field is filled for only some rows; it gives once, few, many or a size class.

size: -; D: TRBD1; J: TRBJ1-3; V: TRBV6-6; DNA: TGTGCCAGCAGTTACGCAGGCAGGGGGCAAACCACCATATATTTT; CDR3: CASSYAGRGQTTIYF
size: -; D: TRBD1; J: TRBJ1-2; V: TRBV4-1; DNA: TGCGCTAGCAGCCCAAACAGGGGCAGAGGCTACGCCTTC; CDR3: CASSPNRGRGYAF
size: -; D: -; J: TRBJ2-2; V: TRBV4-1; DNA: TGCGCTAGCGGCCAAGTTTCATTTTGGGCGGGATCGGTCACCGGGGAGCTGTTTTTT; CDR3: CASGQVSFWAGSVTGELFF
size: -; D: -; J: TRBJ2-2; V: TRBV11-2; DNA: TGTGCTAGCAGCCTGTACAGTCAGTCCGGAGACCTGTTTTTT; CDR3: CASSLYSQSGDLFF
size: many; D: -; J: TRBJ2-3; V: TRBV24-1; DNA: TGTGCCACCAGTGATCCCGGGTTTCCTAGCACAGATACGCAGTATTTT; CDR3: CATSDPGFPSTDTQYF
size: -; D: TRBD1; J: TRBJ2-2; V: TRBV11-2; DNA: TGTGCCAGCATCTCAGTGGGCACAGGGGTTGCCGGCGAGCTGTTTTTT; CDR3: CASISVGTGVAGELFF
size: many; D: -; J: TRBJ2-3; V: TRBV6-2/TRBV6-3; DNA: TGTGCCAGCCAGAGGGATTTAGGCGCAGATACGCAGTATTTT; CDR3: CASQRDLGADTQYF
size: -; D: -; J: TRBJ2-5; V: TRBV2; DNA: TGTGCCAGCAGCAAGGGAATGGGGCCCCTAGAGGAGACCCAGAACTTC; CDR3: CASSKGMGPLEETQNF
size: few; D: -; J: TRBJ2-2; V: TRBV20-1; DNA: TGCAGTGTCCTATCGGGCATAGAGGGCACCGGGGACCTGTTTTTT; CDR3: CSVLSGIEGTGDLFF
size: -; D: -; J: TRBJ1-2; V: TRBV20-1; DNA: TGTAGTACTAAAGGAGGTTGCTACACCTTC; CDR3: CSTKGGCYTF
size: -; D: -; J: TRBJ2-7; V: TRBV6-5; DNA: TGTGCCAGCAGACCCGGACCGAGTACCTACGAAGAGTACTTC; CDR3: CASRPGPSTYEEYF
size: -; D: -; J: TRBJ1-2; V: TRBV28; DNA: TGTGTCAGCAGTTTGGTCGGCAGAGCCTATGGCTACACCTTC; CDR3: CVSSLVGRAYGYTF
size: -; D: -; J: TRBJ2-2; V: TRBV11-2; DNA: TGTGCCAGCAGCTTAATGGACGCAGGGGTTGCCGGGGAGCTGTGTTTT; CDR3: CASSLMDAGVAGELCF
size: -; D: -; J: TRBJ2-7; V: TRBV7-8; DNA: TGTGCCAGCAGTTTTGTGATCTACGAGCAGTACTTC; CDR3: CASSFVIYEQYF
size: -; D: -; J: TRBJ2-5; V: TRBV4-2; DNA: TGTGCCAGCAGCCAAGGTAAGCTTACTACAGAGATCCAGTACTTC; CDR3: CASSQGKLTTEIQYF
size: -; D: -; J: TRBJ2-3; V: TRBV12-3/TRBV12-4; DNA: TGTGCCACCAGTTTAGGTCAATCAGATAGGCAGTATTTT; CDR3: CATSLGQSDRQYF
size: -; D: -; J: TRBJ2-3; V: TRBV12-3/TRBV12-4; DNA: TGTGCCGTTTGCGAGACAGATACGCAGTACTTT; CDR3: CAVCETDTQYF
size: -; D: TRBD1; J: TRBJ2-7; V: TRBV7-8; DNA: TGTGCCAGCACCTCCCGGGACAGTCTCCACGAACAGTACTTC; CDR3: CASTSRDSLHEQYF
size: -; D: TRBD1; J: TRBJ2-1; V: TRBV28; DNA: TGTGCCAGCACATGGGACAGGGCGGTTGAGCAGTTCTTC; CDR3: CASTWDRAVEQFF
size: -; D: -; J: TRBJ2-7; V: TRBV4-2; DNA: TGTGCCAGCAGCCAGGTTACCCTAGTGGGGGACGATCAGCACTTC; CDR3: CASSQVTLVGDDQHF
size: -; D: -; J: TRBJ2-7; V: TRBV29-1; DNA: TGCGACGTTGAGGGGGGGCGGGGAAGCTCCTACGAGCAGTACTTC; CDR3: CDVEGGRGSSYEQYF
size: -; D: -; J: TRBJ2-3; V: TRBV11-2; DNA: TGTGTCAGTAGCTCACAGGGATTCTCAGATACGCAGTATTTT; CDR3: CVSSSQGFSDTQYF
size: -; D: -; J: TRBJ2-7; V: TRBV29-1; DNA: TGCAGCGCCCTGGGGACGAACGCCGAGCAGTACTTC; CDR3: CSALGTNAEQYF
size: -; D: TRBD2; J: TRBJ2-2; V: TRBV4-3; DNA: TGCGCCATCAGCCAAGAGTGGAGCGGGGCCACCGGAGAGCTGTTTTTT; CDR3: CAISQEWSGATGELFF
size: -; D: TRBD1; J: TRBJ2-2; V: TRBV6-5; DNA: TGTGCCAGCAGCCTCGGGACAGAGACCAGGGAGCTGTTTTTT; CDR3: CASSLGTETRELFF
size: -; D: TRBD2; J: TRBJ2-1; V: TRBV4-3; DNA: TGCGCCGGCAGTCAAGATGGACTAGCGGGAGGGCTTGAGCAGTTCTTC; CDR3: CAGSQDGLAGGLEQFF
size: -; D: TRBD2; J: TRBJ2-1; V: TRBV11-3; DNA: TGTGCCAGCAGTCTCCTTGGGACTAGCGGGCGCTACAATGAGCAGTTCTTC; CDR3: CASSLLGTSGRYNEQFF
size: medium-sized; D: -; J: TRBJ2-7; V: TRBV4-1; DNA: TGCGCCAGCAGCCCCATAGGCCTCTCTTCCGAGCAGTACTTC; CDR3: CASSPIGLSSEQYF
size: -; D: -; J: TRBJ2-7; V: TRBV4-1; DNA: TGCGTCAGCAGCTGGACACTAGCTGGAGAGGGGGACGAGCAGTACTTC; CDR3: CVSSWTLAGEGDEQYF
size: -; D: -; J: TRBJ2-7; V: TRBV29-1; DNA: TGCAGTGTTGTCCGGACTTGTCTGAGGGACGAGCAGTACTTC; CDR3: CSVVRTCLRDEQYF
size: -; D: -; J: TRBJ2-3; V: TRBV29-1; DNA: TGCAGCGGTGATAGAGCGTCTAGCAAAGATACGCAGTATTTT; CDR3: CSGDRASSKDTQYF
size: -; D: -; J: TRBJ1-2; V: TRBV29-1; DNA: TGCAGCGTTCTCCCGGCGGGAACCTATGGCTACACCTTC; CDR3: CSVLPAGTYGYTF
size: few; D: -; J: TRBJ2-5; V: TRBV4-1; DNA: TGTCCCAGCAGCCAGGACCGGGACGGATACCAAGAGACCCAGTACTTC; CDR3: CPSSQDRDGYQETQYF
size: medium-sized; D: -; J: TRBJ2-7; V: TRBV29-1; DNA: TGCAGCGTCAGCGGAATGGCCGGCGGTGGGATGCAGTACTTC; CDR3: CSVSGMAGGGMQYF
size: -; D: -; J: TRBJ1-5; V: TRBV6-1; DNA: TGTGCCAGCAGCGCGGACGGGTGGCACAATCAGCCCCAGCATTTT; CDR3: CASSADGWHNQPQHF
size: -; D: TRBD2; J: TRBJ2-5; V: TRBV4-1; DNA: TGCACCATCAGCCGCTTGGGACTAGCGAATCAGGAGAGCCAGTACTTC; CDR3: CTISRLGLANQESQYF
size: few; D: TRBD1; J: TRBJ2-5; V: TRBV6-5; DNA: TGTGCCAGCAGTTACGCCGGGACAGGGTTCCCAGAAGAGACCCAGTACTTC; CDR3: CASSYAGTGFPEETQYF
size: -; D: -; J: TRBJ1-2; V: TRBV7-9; DNA: TGTGCCAGCAGCTTTGCCCAGGACCAGAACGTCTATGACTACACCTTC; CDR3: CASSFAQDQNVYDYTF
size: -; D: -; J: TRBJ2-2; V: TRBV11-2; DNA: TGTGCCAGCAGCTTAGTATTAGGAGGGGCGAACACCGGGAAGCTGTTTTTT; CDR3: CASSLVLGGANTGKLFF
size: many; D: TRBD1; J: TRBJ1-4; V: TRBV12-5; DNA: TGTGCTAGTGGTTTCACCACAGGGGGCGCCTATGATGAAAAACTGTTTTTT; CDR3: CASGFTTGGAYDEKLFF
size: -; D: -; J: TRBJ2-3; V: TRBV11-2; DNA: TGTGCCAGCTGCCTAACCCCAGGCCCAAATACGCAGTATTTT; CDR3: CASCLTPGPNTQYF
size: -; D: -; J: TRBJ1-3; V: TRBV20-1; DNA: TGCAGTGCTAGAGAGGTAGGGGGAGGAAACACCATATATTTT; CDR3: CSAREVGGGNTIYF
size: -; D: -; J: TRBJ2-7; V: TRBV5-6; DNA: TGTGCCAGCAGCCCGACACTAGCAGGCCCGGGTAACTACGAGCAGTACTTC; CDR3: CASSPTLAGPGNYEQYF
size: -; D: -; J: TRBJ2-5; V: TRBV5-1; DNA: TGCGCCAGCAGCCAGGACTCCCAGGGTCGGACCCAGCACTTC; CDR3: CASSQDSQGRTQHF
size: -; D: TRBD2; J: TRBJ2-5; V: TRBV29-1; DNA: TGCAGCGCCCTAGGGACTAGCACTTCGCAGACCCAGTACTTC; CDR3: CSALGTSTSQTQYF
size: once; D: -; J: TRBJ2-2; V: TRBV6-6; DNA: TGTGCCAGCAGTTACCGAGGGGGACGGGCCACCGAGGAGCTGTTATTT; CDR3: CASSYRGGRATEELLF
size: many; D: TRBD2; J: TRBJ2-3; V: TRBV28; DNA: TGTGCCAGCCCCCCCTCGCGGGAGTTTCAAGATACGCAGTATTTT; CDR3: CASPPSREFQDTQYF
size: -; D: -; J: TRBJ2-2; V: TRBV5-4; DNA: TGTGCCGGCAGCCTATTACAAAACACCGGGGAGCTGTTTTTT; CDR3: CAGSLLQNTGELFF
size: -; D: -; J: TRBJ2-6; V: TRBV5-1; DNA: TGCGCCAGCAGCTCTCGAACAGGGCCCTCTGGGGCCAATGTCCCGACTTTC; CDR3: CASSSRTGPSGANVPTF
size: -; D: -; J: TRBJ2-3; V: TRBV11-2; DNA: TGTGCCACGTCTGGTCGGGCCACAGATACGCACTATTTT; CDR3: CATSGRATDTHYF
size: -; D: -; J: TRBJ1-2; V: TRBV29-1; DNA: TGCAGCGTTATCCCCTATCAATCCTCGGCAGAACATGGCTACATATTC; CDR3: CSVIPYQSSAEHGYIF
size: few; D: TRBD1; J: TRBJ2-7; V: TRBV28; DNA: TGTGCCAGCAGTTTATATGTGGGACAGGGGGCTCGGGAGCAGTACTTC; CDR3: CASSLYVGQGAREQYF
size: -; D: TRBD1; J: TRBJ2-5; V: TRBV4-2; DNA: TGCGCCAGCCGCCCCCAGGGAACGGGACAGGTGGAGACCCAATACTTC; CDR3: CASRPQGTGQVETQYF
size: -; D: -; J: TRBJ2-2; V: TRBV11-2; DNA: TGTGCCAGCAGCCCCCTTGCGGTGGGGATCGGGGAGCTGTTTTTT; CDR3: CASSPLAVGIGELFF
size: -; D: -; J: TRBJ1-6; V: TRBV12-3/TRBV12-4; DNA: TGTGCCAGCAGTTTGGGCTCAGGGAATCCATCCCTCCACTTT; CDR3: CASSLGSGNPSLHF